This T cell receptor (beta chain) is from a study of cytomegalovirus exposure and HLA in healthy donors. Study-wide results and caveats: It was reported in a later analysis that an Asian-associated ancestry cluster showed fewer N-insertions than the roughly 620-donor mean. The classifier was said to identify cytomegalovirus status with high specificity and sensitivity.

A multiplex PCR was run with 60 Vbeta primers and 13 Jbeta primers. Using immunoSEQ multiplex PCR, the repertoire was profiled, and TCRdb retains in-frame clones only, with some absent. The sample includes some 180,000 clones, 82% seen only once; the top ten take less than 2%. The CDR3 runs 16 residues. Losses at the gene ends were 2 bases for V and 4 bases for J; bases not matched to a gene: 8. The germline V gene has CDR1 SGHRS and CDR2 YFSETQ. On this clone itself: Its matching antigen is unknown.

The rearrangement joins TRBV5-1 to TRBJ2-5; 10 nucleotides agree with TRBD2. Material: PBMCs. The clonotype was recovered from a man in his forties in good health and CMV-seronegative. CDR3 sequence reads: CASSFLAGESRETQYF. The CDR3 region has the DNA TGCGCCAGCAGCTTTCTAGCGGGAGAATCGAGAGAGACCCAGTACTTC.